This T cell receptor (beta chain) was profiled in a study of T cell repertoires in cytomegalovirus infection. Study-wide context: Public TCR beta signatures marked donors with CMV infection and the matching HLA.

This CDR3 comprises 13 residues. V was clipped by 7 bases and J by 5 bases, with 14 bases between them. Germline lookup yields CDR1 SEHNR and CDR2 FQNEAQ (reference sequence). In TCRdb, the reads were re-called with MiXCR into one record per CDR3 protein. The sample includes 680,000 or so distinct CDR3 sequences, 35% to 45% seen only once; the top ten take around 2.8%. The sequence came from a human donor in good health (CMV status not recorded). Some clones in this sample may be carry-over from other donors' samples. The chain combines TRBV7-9 with TRBJ1-1; possible D gene TRBD1, 5 bases. Sequenced sample: PBMCs. The CDR3 bases are TGTGCCAGCATGGCGGGGCCGAGGACTGAAGCTTTCTTT. The encoded protein is CASMAGPRTEAFF.